The 17 T cell receptor beta chains below were found in one sample sequenced in a study of control samples from healthy donors and cancer patients. Sequencing was performed with immunoSEQ multiplex PCR; in TCRdb, only in-frame clones are kept and a portion is missing. The table records 50,000 or so clones, nearly 95% of them present only once. Source material: PBMCs. These receptors were obtained from a woman between 50 and 59 years old with head and neck cancer.

The J gene is TRBJ1-1, the V gene TRBV11-3; D unclear. Germline CDR1 is SGHNT and CDR2 is YENEEA. Trimming stripped 5 bases from V and 2 bases from J, with 15 bases between. CDR3 size: 15 residues. The CDR3, as DNA: TGTGCCAGCAGCCTAGGAGGAGGACTTAACACTGAAGCTTTCTTT. Residues: CASSLGGGLNTEAFF.

The table lists this clone with a count of one. The chain combines TRBV9 with TRBJ2-1; 12 bases agree with TRBD2. The J segment lost 1 base and the V segment lost 3 bases, leaving 5 bases of the junction unmatched. The germline V gene has CDR1 SGDLS and CDR2 YYNGEE. The CDR3 covers 17 residues. The CDR3 DNA sequence: TGTGCCAGCAGCGCCCTGACTAGCGGGGGATCCTACAATGAGCAGTTCTTC. Its translation is CASSALTSGGSYNEQFF.

This rearrangement joins TRBV14 to TRBJ1-1; D call uncertain. Trimming stripped 0 bases from V and 10 bases from J, with 9 bases between. Germline V gene data show CDR1 as SGHDN and CDR2 as FVKESK. The CDR3 is 12 residues long. The DNA for the CDR3 is TGTGCCAGCAGCCAAGAACGACACAGAGCTTTCTTT. Encoded protein: CASSQERHRAFF.

The rearrangement joins TRBV29-1 to TRBJ2-2; tentative D call: TRBD1 (5 bases). Trimming removed 4 bases at V and 10 bases at J, with 13 bases between. The CDR3 extends over 12 amino acids. Germline lookup yields CDR1 SQVTM and CDR2 ANQGSEA. The DNA of the CDR3 is TGCAGCGTTGCAGGGAACGGTCCGGAGCTGTTTTTT. It yields the protein CSVAGNGPELFF.

Points on this clone: Distinct nucleotide sequences in the sample also encode this CDR3. The V gene is TRBV2, the J gene TRBJ1-4, with D possibly being TRBD1 (5 bases). Trimming took off 3 bases at V and 5 bases at J, with 13 bases between the two ends. CDR3 length equals 15 residues. Per the germline V gene, CDR1 is SNHLY and CDR2 is FYNNEI. CDR3 sequence (DNA): TGTGCCAGCAGTGATCTTGGAGGGGTCAATGAAAAACTGTTTTTT. Translation gives CASSDLGGVNEKLFF. Based on the CDR3 plus reference TRBV2 and TRBJ1-4, the full variable domain is EPEVTQTPSHQVTQMGQEVILRCVPISNHLYFYWYRQILGQKVEFLVSFYNNEISEKSEIFDDQFSVERPDGSNFTLKIRSTKLEDSAMYFCASSDLGGVNEKLFFGSGTQLSVL.

The chain is built from TRBV5-4 and TRBJ1-1; perhaps TRBD1 as D (5 bases). Trimming pared 0 bases from V and 1 base from J, leaving 10 bases between. CDR3 length: 15 amino acids. Germline CDR1 SGHNT, CDR2 YYREEE (reference sequence). The CDR3 is CASSLEIGANTEAFF. The CDR3 coding sequence is TGTGCCAGCAGCTTGGAAATAGGGGCGAACACTGAAGCTTTCTTT.

This sequence joins TRBV9 and TRBJ2-7, with D possibly being TRBD1 (5 bases). Trimming took off 3 bases at V and 1 base at J, with 11 bases between the two ends. Germline V gene data show CDR1 as SGDLS and CDR2 as YYNGEE. The CDR3 totals 14 residues. The CDR3 nucleotides are TGTGCCAGCAGCGCTCTCGACAGTTCCTACGAGCAGTACTTC. Its translation is CASSALDSSYEQYF.

This chain joins TRBV2 and TRBJ1-2; no clear D gene. Germline V gives CDR1 SNHLY, CDR2 FYNNEI. The CDR3 runs 12 residues. V was shortened by 3 bases and J by 4 bases, with 6 bases between the two germline ends. The CDR3 sequence is CASSDSIYGYTF. In DNA, the CDR3 is TGTGCCAGCAGTGACAGTATCTATGGCTACACCTTC.

The rearrangement uses TRBV15 and TRBJ2-7; D gene unclear. The ends were cut back, 1 base at V and 8 bases at J, with 12 bases in the middle. Germline V gives CDR1 LNHNV, CDR2 YYDKDF (reference sequence). The CDR3 loop spans 13 amino acids. This CDR3 reads CATSRVGDPQQYF. The CDR3 DNA sequence: TGTGCCACCAGCAGAGTAGGAGACCCCCAGCAGTACTTC.

The chain uses TRBV4-2 and TRBJ1-1; 7 nucleotides match TRBD1. The CDR3 covers 16 residues. V shed 4 bases and J 2 bases; nucleotides not matched to a gene: 10. Germline CDR1 and CDR2: LGHNA and YNFKEQ. This chain's CDR3 is CASSPIDRARNTEAFF. DNA for the CDR3: TGTGCCAGCAGCCCGATAGACAGGGCCCGAAACACTGAAGCTTTCTTT.

The J gene is TRBJ2-7, the V gene TRBV4-3, with a tentative D call TRBD1 (6 bases). This CDR3 is built from 15 residues. Germline values: CDR1 LGHNA, CDR2 YSLEER. The germline V and J ends were trimmed by 4 bases and 6 bases, with 19 bases remaining between them. This CDR3 is CASSLSQQGKGEQYF. CDR3 in DNA: TGCGCCAGCAGCCTCTCCCAACAGGGAAAGGGCGAGCAGTACTTC.

The chain combines TRBV10-3 with TRBJ2-1, with D perhaps TRBD1 or TRBD2 (6 bases each). The germline V gene encodes CDR1 ENHRY and CDR2 SYGVKD. The CDR3 spans 14 residues. V was cut by 10 bases and J by 7 bases, with 20 bases left in between. The CDR3 region is CATFSGVEGNEQFF. In nucleotides, the CDR3 is TGTGCCACCTTCTCAGGGGTGGAGGGGAATGAGCAGTTCTTC.

As to this clone: This sample includes further DNA sequences coding for the same CDR3. This chain links TRBV7-2 with TRBJ1-2; maybe TRBD1 (6 bases). From germline, CDR1 is SGHTA and CDR2 FQGNSA. The CDR3 totals 15 residues. V was clipped by 5 bases and J by 8 bases, with 21 bases between them. In DNA form, the CDR3 reads TGTGCCAGCAGCCTTAGGGGGGGAAGGGGGGAAGGCTACACCTTC. Amino acid sequence: CASSLRGGRGEGYTF.

The V and J genes are TRBV20-1 and TRBJ1-1; D gene unclear. Germline-derived CDR1 and CDR2 are DFQATT and SNEGSKA (reference sequence). Trimming took 4 bases from V and 7 from J, leaving 10 bases between them. The CDR3 totals 11 residues. The CDR3 region has the DNA TGCAGTGCTACTCGAGTCTTTGAAGCTTTCTTT. Encoded protein: CSATRVFEAFF.

V and J are TRBV11-2 and TRBJ2-7; D is perhaps TRBD2 (7 bases). Germline CDR1 reads SGHAT; CDR2 reads FQNNGV. V lost 3 bases, J lost 5 bases, and 20 bases lay in between. The CDR3 spans 16 residues. CDR3 sequence reads: CASSFRGGEGRHEQYF. CDR3 DNA sequence: TGTGCCAGCAGCTTCAGGGGAGGGGAGGGGAGGCACGAGCAGTACTTC. Combining the CDR3 with reference TRBV11-2 and TRBJ2-7 gives the whole variable domain EAGVAQSPRYKIIEKRQSVAFWCNPISGHATLYWYQQILGQGPKLLIQFQNNGVVDDSQLPKDRFSAERLKGVDSTLKIQPAKLEDSAVYLCASSFRGGEGRHEQYFGPGTRLTVT.

The chain has TRBV19 and TRBJ2-3, with 7 bases that match TRBD1. The V segment lost 7 bases and the J segment 0 bases; nucleotides outside the gene matches: 4. This CDR3 comprises 14 residues. Germline V gene data show CDR1 as LNHDA and CDR2 as SQIVND (reference sequence). The CDR3 DNA follows: TGTGCCAGTAAAAGGGACAGAAGCACAGATACGCAGTATTTT. Translated, it gives CASKRDRSTDTQYF.

V usage is TRBV5-1 and J usage is TRBJ2-5; the D is unclear. V lost 3 bases, J lost 4 bases, and 13 bases lay in between. Germline V lookup: CDR1 SGHRS, CDR2 YFSETQ. The CDR3 is 14 residues long. The CDR3 DNA is TGCGCCAGCAGCTCGAGCCTAGGCGGAGAGACCCAGTACTTC. The encoded protein is CASSSSLGGETQYF.